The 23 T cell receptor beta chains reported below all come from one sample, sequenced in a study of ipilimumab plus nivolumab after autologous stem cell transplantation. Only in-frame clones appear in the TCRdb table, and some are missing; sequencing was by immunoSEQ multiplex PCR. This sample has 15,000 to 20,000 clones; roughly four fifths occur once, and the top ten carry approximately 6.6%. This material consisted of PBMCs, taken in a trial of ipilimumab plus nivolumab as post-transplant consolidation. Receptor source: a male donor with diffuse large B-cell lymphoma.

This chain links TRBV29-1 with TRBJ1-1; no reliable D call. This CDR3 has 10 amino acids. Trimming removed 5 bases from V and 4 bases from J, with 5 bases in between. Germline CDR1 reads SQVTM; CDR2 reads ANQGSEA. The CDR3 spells CSVFFTEAFF. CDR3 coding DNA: TGCAGCGTTTTCTTCACTGAAGCTTTCTTT.

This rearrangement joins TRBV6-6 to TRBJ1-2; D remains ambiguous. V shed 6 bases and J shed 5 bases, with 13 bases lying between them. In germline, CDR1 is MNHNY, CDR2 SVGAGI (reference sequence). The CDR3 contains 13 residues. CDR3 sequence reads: CASRSETTYGYTF. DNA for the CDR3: TGTGCCAGCAGGTCAGAGACAACTTATGGCTACACCTTC.

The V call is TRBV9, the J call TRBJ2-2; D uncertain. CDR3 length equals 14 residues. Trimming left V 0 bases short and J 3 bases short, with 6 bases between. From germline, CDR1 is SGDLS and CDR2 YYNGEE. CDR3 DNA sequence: TGTGCCAGCAGCGTAGGCGTCTACACCGGGGAGCTGTTTTTT. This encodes CASSVGVYTGELFF.

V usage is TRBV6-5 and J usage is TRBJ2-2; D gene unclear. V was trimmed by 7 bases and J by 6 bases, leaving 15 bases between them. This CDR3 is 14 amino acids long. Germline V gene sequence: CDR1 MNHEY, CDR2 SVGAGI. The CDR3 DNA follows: TGTGCCAGCAAGGGCCCTTTTGAGGCCGGGGAGCTGTTTTTT. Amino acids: CASKGPFEAGELFF.

CDR3 protein: CASHRAGDTQYF. DNA of the CDR3: TGCGCCAGCCACCGAGCGGGAGATACGCAGTATTTT. This chain connects TRBV10-2 to TRBJ2-3; a weak D match, TRBD2 (6 bases). This CDR3 has 12 residues. V lost 8 bases and J 5 bases, leaving 11 bases between the germline ends. Per germline, CDR1 WSHSY and CDR2 SAAADI.

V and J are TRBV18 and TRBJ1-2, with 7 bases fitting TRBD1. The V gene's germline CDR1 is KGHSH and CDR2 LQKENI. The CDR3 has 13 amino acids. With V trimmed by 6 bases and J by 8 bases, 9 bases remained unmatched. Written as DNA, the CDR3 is TGTGCCAGCTCGCGTTGGGACAGTTCCGGCTACACCTTC. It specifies CASSRWDSSGYTF.

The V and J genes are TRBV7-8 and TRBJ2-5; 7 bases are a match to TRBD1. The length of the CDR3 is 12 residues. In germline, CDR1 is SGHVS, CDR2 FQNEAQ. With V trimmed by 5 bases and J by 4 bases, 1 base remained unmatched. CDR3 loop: CASSRDRETQYF. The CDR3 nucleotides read TGTGCCAGCAGCCGGGACAGAGAGACCCAGTACTTC.

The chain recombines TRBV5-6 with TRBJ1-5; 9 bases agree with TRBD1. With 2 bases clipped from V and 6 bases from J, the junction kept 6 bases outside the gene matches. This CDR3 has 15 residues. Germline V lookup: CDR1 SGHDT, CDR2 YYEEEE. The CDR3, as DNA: TGTGCCAGCAGCTTCTGGGACAGGGATGGTCAGCCCCAGCATTTT. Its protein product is CASSFWDRDGQPQHF. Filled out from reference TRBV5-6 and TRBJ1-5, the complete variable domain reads DAGVTQSPTHLIKTRGQQVTLRCSPKSGHDTVSWYQQALGQGPQFIFQYYEEEERQRGNFPDRFSGHQFPNYSSELNVNALLLGDSALYLCASSFWDRDGQPQHFGDGTRLSIL.

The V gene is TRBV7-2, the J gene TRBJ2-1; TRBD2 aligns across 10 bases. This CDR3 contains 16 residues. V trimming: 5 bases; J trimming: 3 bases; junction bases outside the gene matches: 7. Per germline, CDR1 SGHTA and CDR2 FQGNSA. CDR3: CASSPLAGAGYNEQFF. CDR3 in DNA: TGTGCCAGCAGCCCCCTAGCGGGGGCCGGCTACAATGAGCAGTTCTTC.

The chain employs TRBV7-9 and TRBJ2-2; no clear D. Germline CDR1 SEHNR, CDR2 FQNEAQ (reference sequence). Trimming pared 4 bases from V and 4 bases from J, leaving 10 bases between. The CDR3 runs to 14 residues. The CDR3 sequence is CASSSSGGTGELFF. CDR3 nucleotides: TGTGCCAGCAGCTCGTCAGGTGGCACCGGGGAGCTGTTTTTT.

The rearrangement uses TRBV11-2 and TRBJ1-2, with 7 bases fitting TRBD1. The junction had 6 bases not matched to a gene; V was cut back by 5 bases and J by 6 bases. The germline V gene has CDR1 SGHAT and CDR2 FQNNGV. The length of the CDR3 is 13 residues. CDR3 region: CASSPTGYDGYTF. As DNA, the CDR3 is TGTGCCAGCAGCCCGACAGGGTACGATGGCTACACCTTC.

In DNA form, the CDR3 reads TGTGCCAGCAGCCCAGCCGGAACTAATGAAAAACTGTTTTTT. Amino acids: CASSPAGTNEKLFF. The chain employs TRBV28 and TRBJ1-4, with D unresolved. The V gene lost 6 bases and the J gene lost 1 base, with 9 bases spanning the gap. CDR1 and CDR2 from the germline V gene are MDHEN and SYDVKM. The CDR3 spans 14 residues.

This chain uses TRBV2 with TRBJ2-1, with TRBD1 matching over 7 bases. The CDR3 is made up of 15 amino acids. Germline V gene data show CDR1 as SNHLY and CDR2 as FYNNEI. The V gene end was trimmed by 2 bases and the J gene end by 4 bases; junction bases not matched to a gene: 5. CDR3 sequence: CASSETGAEYNEQFF. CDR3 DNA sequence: TGTGCCAGCAGTGAAACAGGGGCGGAATACAATGAGCAGTTCTTC.

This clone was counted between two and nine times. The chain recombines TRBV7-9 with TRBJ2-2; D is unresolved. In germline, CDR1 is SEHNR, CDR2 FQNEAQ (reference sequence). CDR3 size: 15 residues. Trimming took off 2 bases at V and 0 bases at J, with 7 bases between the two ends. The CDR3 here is CASSLWEPNTGELFF. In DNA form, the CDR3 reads TGTGCCAGCAGCTTATGGGAACCGAACACCGGGGAGCTGTTTTTT.

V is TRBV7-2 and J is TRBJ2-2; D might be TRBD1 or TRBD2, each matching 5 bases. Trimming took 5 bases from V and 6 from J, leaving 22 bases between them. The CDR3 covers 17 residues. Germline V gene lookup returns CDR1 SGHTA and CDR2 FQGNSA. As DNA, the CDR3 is TGTGCCAGCAGCCGGGCCCTTGGGGGAATCTCGGCCGGGGAGCTGTTTTTT. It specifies CASSRALGGISAGELFF.

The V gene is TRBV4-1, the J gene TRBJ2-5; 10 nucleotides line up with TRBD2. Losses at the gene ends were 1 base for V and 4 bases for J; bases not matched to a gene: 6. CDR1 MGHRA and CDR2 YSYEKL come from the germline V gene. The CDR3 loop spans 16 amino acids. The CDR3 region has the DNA TGCGCCAGCAGCCAAGTGTTAGCGGGGGGCCGAGAGACCCAGTACTTC. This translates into CASSQVLAGGRETQYF.

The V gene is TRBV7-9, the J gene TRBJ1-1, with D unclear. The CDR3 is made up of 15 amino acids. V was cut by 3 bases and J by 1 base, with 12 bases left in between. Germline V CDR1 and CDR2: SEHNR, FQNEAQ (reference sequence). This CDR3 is CASSLKQVGNTEAFF. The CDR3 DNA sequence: TGTGCCAGCAGCTTGAAGCAGGTGGGGAACACTGAAGCTTTCTTT.

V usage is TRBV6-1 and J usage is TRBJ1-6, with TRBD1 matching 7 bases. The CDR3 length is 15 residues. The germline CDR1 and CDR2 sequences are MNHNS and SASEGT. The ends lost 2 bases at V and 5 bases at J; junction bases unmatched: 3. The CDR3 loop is CASSERDSHNSPLHF. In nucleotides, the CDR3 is TGTGCCAGCAGTGAAAGGGACAGTCATAATTCACCCCTCCACTTT.

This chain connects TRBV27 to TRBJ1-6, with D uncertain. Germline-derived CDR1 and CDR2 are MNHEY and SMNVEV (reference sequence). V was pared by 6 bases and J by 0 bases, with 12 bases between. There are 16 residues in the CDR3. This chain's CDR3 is CASRTAGVSYNSPLHF. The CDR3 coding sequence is TGTGCCAGCAGGACCGCAGGAGTCTCCTATAATTCACCCCTCCACTTT.

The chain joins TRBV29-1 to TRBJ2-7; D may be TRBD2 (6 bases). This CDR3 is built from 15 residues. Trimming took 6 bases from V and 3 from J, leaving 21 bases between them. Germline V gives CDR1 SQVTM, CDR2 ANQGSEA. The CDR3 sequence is CSVPAGPGRNYEQYF. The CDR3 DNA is TGCAGCGTCCCGGCGGGGCCAGGGCGAAACTACGAGCAGTACTTC.

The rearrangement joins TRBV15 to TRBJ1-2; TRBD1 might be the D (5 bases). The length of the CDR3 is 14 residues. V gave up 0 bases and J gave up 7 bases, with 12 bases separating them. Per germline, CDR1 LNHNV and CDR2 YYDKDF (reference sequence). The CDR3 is CATSRDGGATGYTF. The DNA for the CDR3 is TGTGCCACCAGCAGAGATGGAGGGGCCACTGGCTACACCTTC.

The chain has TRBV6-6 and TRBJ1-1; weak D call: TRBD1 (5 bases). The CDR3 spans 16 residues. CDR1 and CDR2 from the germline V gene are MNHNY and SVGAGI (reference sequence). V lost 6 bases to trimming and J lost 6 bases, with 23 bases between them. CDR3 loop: CASSPRAEGGAPEAFF. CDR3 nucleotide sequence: TGTGCCAGCAGCCCAAGGGCAGAGGGAGGGGCCCCTGAAGCTTTCTTT.

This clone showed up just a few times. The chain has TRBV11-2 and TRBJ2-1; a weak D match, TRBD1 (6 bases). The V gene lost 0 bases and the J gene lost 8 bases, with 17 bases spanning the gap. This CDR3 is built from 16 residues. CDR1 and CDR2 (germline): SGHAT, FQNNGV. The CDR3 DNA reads TGTGCCAGCAGCTTAGACGGGACATGGGATGTCCATGAGCAGTTCTTC. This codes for CASSLDGTWDVHEQFF.